This T cell receptor (beta chain) appears in the sequencing data of a study of T cell responses to AZD1222 COVID-19 vaccine. Background on the study: Both about-4-week and about-12-week second-dose recipients were combined.

Method: immunoSEQ multiplex PCR; TCRdb's copy keeps in-frame clones and lacks some. The table records around 120,000 clones, 88% of them present only once. CDR3 length equals 15 residues. Deletions cut 3 bases from V and 5 bases from J, with 16 bases between. Germline lookup yields CDR1 MDHEN and CDR2 SYDVKM. The clonotype originates from an adult in good health. The chain combines TRBV28 with TRBJ1-2, with a possible D match to TRBD1 (6 bases). The sequenced sample was peripheral blood, obtained on day 0 of AZD1222 vaccination. The CDR3 nucleotides read TGTGCCAGCAGTTTTGTTAAGGGGGTGCGGTATGGCTACACCTTC. Translating gives CASSFVKGVRYGYTF.